This T cell receptor beta chain was profiled in a study of human T cells and chemical hapten exposure. The wider study: Patients, mostly women, had alopecia areata, alopecia totalis or alopecia universalis.

As regards this clonotype: Its antigen remains unidentified.

The CDR3 runs to 12 residues. CDR1 is MNHNY and CDR2 is SVGAGI in the germline V gene (reference sequence). With 4 bases clipped from V and 6 bases from J, the junction kept 2 bases outside the gene matches. Study-level findings and limits: Healthy individuals' immune responses may differ from those of donors, who had alopecia.

TCRdb reanalysed the RACE reads using MiXCR and keeps one entry per CDR3 protein. The sample lists 95,000 or so distinct CDR3 sequences, over 9.5% occurring once. Time point: patch test 1, 2 weeks after DPC sensitization. Treatment defined: therapeutic diphenylcyclopropenone sensitization with weekly scalp DPC. This sequence was found in a man between 35 and 55 years old with alopecia areata. Some clones in this sample may be carry-over from other donors' samples. Material: whole blood, obtained in connection with sensitization to the hapten diphenylcyclopropenone (DPC). The chain carries TRBV6-6 and TRBJ2-7, with 8 bases aligning to TRBD2. CDR3 in amino acids: CASSWAGGEQYF. For the CDR3, the DNA is TGTGCCAGCAGTTGGGCGGGGGGCGAGCAGTACTTC.